The entry below describes one TCR beta chain. Its antigen is not yet known. No quality values exist for individual bases; no much larger clone is one base distant. The source of the sample is a study of patients and donors after allogeneic stem cell transplantation (TCRdb year 2020). Reading from cysteine to phenylalanine, the CDR3 counts 15 amino acids. The only DNA kept is the CDR3, 45 bases in frame from the first base. V is pared back by 7 bases and J by 0 bases, with 15 bases lying between the germline termini. From a lookup of the germline V gene (reference sequence), CDR1 and CDR2 are LGHDT and YNNKEL. The protocol used for the library was RT-PCR. The data were produced on a NextSeq 550. TCRdb ran its own pipeline on the public reads, namely fastp trimming at Q25 and MiXCR clone calling, and kept in-frame beta chains. Every entry covers one CDR3 protein and lists the most common genes and DNA from its rows. Recorded for this sample are about 230,000 distinct CDR3 sequences; around an eighth of them occurred a single time. The top ten hold more than 9% of the sample.

This TCR derives from a human donor who was either an allogeneic HSCT recipient or a stem cell or donor lymphocyte infusion donor (not recorded which). It is not recorded whose cells these are; they may come from a transplant donor. Sequences were obtained from blood, either unsorted or a sorted T cell fraction (not recorded which). The sequence joins TRBV3-1 to TRBJ1-2; there is no confident call for the D gene. The CDR3 protein: CASTPKRRANYGYTF. In nucleotide form, the sequence is TGTGCCAGCACCCCCAAGAGGAGAGCTAACTATGGCTACACCTTC.